Listed below are T cell receptor beta chains from one sample, sequenced in a study of T cells in Graves' hyperthyroidism and ophthalmopathy. TCRdb redid the calling of the multiplex PCR reads with MiXCR, one entry per CDR3 protein. The table has more than 500,000 distinct CDR3 sequences, approximately 48% seen once. Sequenced input: peripheral blood or thyroid tissue (not recorded which). The receptors derive from an adult woman with Graves' disease, either hyperthyroidism or ophthalmopathy (not recorded which). CDR3s include the opening cysteine and the closing phenylalanine or tryptophan. D genes are given only for firm matches. Clone size appears in some rows only: once, few, many, or a class for an expanded clone.

j_call v_call d_call clone_size cdr3_aa cdr3_nt
TRBJ1-1 TRBV27 TRBD1 many CASSFSTGLGEAFF TGTGCCAGCAGTTTCTCGACAGGGCTGGGTGAAGCTTTCTTT
TRBJ2-3 TRBV7-2 TRBD2 . CASSSSGRWPDTQYF TGTGCCAGCAGCTCTAGCGGGAGGTGGCCAGATACGCAGTATTTT
TRBJ2-5 TRBV20-1 TRBD1 . CSARDRDRGETQYF TGCAGTGCTAGAGATCGGGACAGGGGAGAGACCCAGTACTTC
TRBJ1-3 TRBV25-1 TRBD1 few CASSGGQSGNTIYF TGTGCCAGCAGTGGGGGACAGTCGGGAAACACCATATATTTT
TRBJ1-1 TRBV20-1 . . CSAPPGGRDTEASF TGCAGTGCGCCCCCGGGGGGCAGGGACACTGAAGCCTCCTTT
TRBJ1-1 TRBV29-1 . many CSVRQPGEAFF TGCAGCGTGCGACAGCCAGGTGAAGCTTTCTTT
TRBJ1-2 TRBV12-3/TRBV12-4 . few CASRSQGNYGYTF TGTGCCAGCCGCTCGCAGGGCAACTATGGCTACACCTTC
TRBJ2-7 TRBV12-3/TRBV12-4 . . CASSLVQPRNEQYF TGTGCCAGCAGTTTAGTACAGCCAAGGAACGAGCAGTACTTC
TRBJ2-5 TRBV7-3 . many CASGMGTLETQYF TGTGCCAGCGGGATGGGGACTTTGGAGACCCAGTACTTC
TRBJ1-4 TRBV20-1 . . CSAATKEKLFF TGCAGTGCTGCTACCAAAGAAAAACTGTTTTTT
TRBJ1-5 TRBV2 . . CASSGQRNQPQHF TGTGCCAGCAGTGGACAGCGCAATCAGCCCCAGCATTTT
TRBJ2-3 TRBV7-2 TRBD2 . CASSPGGGSGSGKYF TGTGCCAGCAGCCCCGGAGGGGGTAGCGGGAGTGGGAAGTATTTT
TRBJ1-2 TRBV9 . . CASSGVIVGYTF TGTGCCAGCAGCGGGGTCATCGTAGGCTACACCTTC
TRBJ1-5 TRBV6-5 . . CASRGSVNQPQHF TGTGCCAGCAGGGGTTCAGTCAATCAGCCCCAGCATTTT
TRBJ2-5 TRBV6-2/TRBV6-3 . . CASRGVRGAQETQYF TGTGCCAGCAGGGGGGTAAGAGGAGCTCAAGAGACCCAGTACTTC
TRBJ1-1 TRBV7-9 . . CASSDTKNTEAFF TGTGCCAGCAGCGACACCAAGAACACTGAAGCTTTCTTT
TRBJ2-6 TRBV7-2 TRBD1 . CASSQDPEGAAGANVLTF TGCGCCAGCAGCCAAGATCCCGAGGGGGCTGCTGGGGCCAACGTCCTGACTTTC
TRBJ1-1 TRBV2 . . CASSTSRSFTEAFF TGTGCCAGCAGTACCTCCCGGTCGTTTACTGAAGCTTTCTTT
TRBJ1-6 TRBV4-1 TRBD1 . CASSERGQNNSPLHF TGCGCCAGCAGTGAAAGGGGACAGAATAATTCACCCCTCCACTTT
TRBJ1-1 TRBV10-3 TRBD1 many CAISESRDRVTEAFF TGTGCCATCAGTGAGTCGAGGGACAGGGTCACTGAAGCTTTCTTT
TRBJ1-5 TRBV19 TRBD1 many CASTSGGMGNQPQHF TGTGCCAGTACTTCAGGGGGTATGGGCAATCAGCCCCAGCATTTT
TRBJ1-5 TRBV19 . . CASKGPGRQHF TGTGCCAGTAAGGGGCCAGGGCGCCAGCATTTT
TRBJ1-1 TRBV20-1 . many CSAPLGGGTEAFF TGCAGTGCACCGTTGGGGGGGGGCACTGAAGCTTTCTTT
TRBJ2-5 TRBV29-1 . . CSASAGSGSETQYF TGCAGCGCTTCAGCCGGGAGCGGCTCAGAGACCCAGTACTTC
TRBJ1-1 TRBV29-1 . . CSAAKNTEAFF TGCAGCGCCGCCAAGAACACTGAAGCTTTCTTT
TRBJ1-6 TRBV2 . . CASIERGNSPLHF TGTGCCAGCATCGAGCGGGGTAATTCACCCCTCCACTTT
TRBJ1-4 TRBV24-1 . many CATSDGISTNEKLFF TGTGCCACCAGTGACGGGATATCTACTAATGAAAAACTGTTTTTT
TRBJ2-2 TRBV29-1 . . CSGKGELFF TGCAGCGGTAAAGGGGAGCTGTTTTTT